These 10 T cell receptor beta chains came from one sample sequenced in a study of metastatic and nonmetastatic thyroid tumors. Treatment of any kind had been given to no patient before thyroid surgery. TCRdb re-called the PCR reads with MiXCR. The sample carries about 13,000 clones, around a quarter recorded once. Sample: blood. Receptors originate from a female donor with papillary thyroid cancer or a benign thyroid nodule (not recorded which). Some clones in this sample may be carry-over from other donors' samples.

This clone was detected only a few times. CDR3 DNA sequence: TGTGCCAGCAGGAAGACCCTGCTTTGGGGTTATACGCAGTATTTT. Amino acid sequence: CASRKTLLWGYTQYF. J is TRBJ2-3 and V is TRBV6-1; D uncertain. V was shortened by 6 bases and J by 7 bases, with 20 bases between the two germline ends. Germline V gene sequence: CDR1 MNHNS, CDR2 SASEGT. CDR3 size: 15 residues.

As to this clone: This may stem from a read error, because a much larger clone lies one nucleotide away. V gene TRBV5-8 combines with J gene TRBJ2-5; perhaps TRBD2 as D (7 bases). The CDR3 has 14 residues. Germline loops: CDR1 SGHTS, CDR2 YDEGEE. CDR3 amino acids: CASSTWGGQDTQYF. CDR3 bases: TGTGCCAGCAGCACGTGGGGGGGCCAAGATACCCAGTACTTC.

There are many counts of this clone. The chain employs TRBV9 and TRBJ1-1; D unclear. The germline V and J ends were trimmed by 0 bases and 1 base, with 7 bases remaining between them. This CDR3 has 14 residues. The germline CDR1 and CDR2 sequences are SGDLS and YYNGEE. The CDR3 DNA follows: TGTGCCAGCAGCGTAGAGGGAACGAACACTGAAGCTTTCTTT. It yields the protein CASSVEGTNTEAFF. The complete variable domain, with remaining parts taken from reference TRBV9 and TRBJ1-1, reads DSGVTQTPKHLITATGQRVTLRCSPRSGDLSVYWYQQSLDQGLQFLIQYYNGEERAKGNILERFSAQQFPDLHSELNLSSLELGDSALYFCASSVEGTNTEAFFGQGTRLTVV.

This clone ranks as medium-sized. The chain joins TRBV10-1 to TRBJ2-2; the D gene is possibly TRBD2 (5 bases). The V and J ends lost 2 bases and 2 bases respectively, with 9 bases between them. The CDR3 has 15 residues. From germline, CDR1 is WNHNN and CDR2 SYGVQD (reference sequence). CDR3 in DNA: TGCGCCAGCAGTGAGGGACTTTTTAACACCGGGGAGCTGTTTTTT. Translated: CASSEGLFNTGELFF.

For this clone: A much larger clone lies one base from this, so it may be a read error. The chain employs TRBV6-5 and TRBJ2-7, with D perhaps TRBD1 or TRBD2 (5 bases each). The germline gives CDR1 MNHEY, CDR2 SVGAGI. This CDR3 is built from 14 residues. CDR3 in DNA: TGTGCCAGCAGTTACTCGCCGGGAAGGGACGAGCAATACTTC. It is translated as CASSYSPGRDEQYF.

This clone rates as medium-sized. The J gene is TRBJ1-2, the V gene TRBV10-3; D remains ambiguous. The V end lost 2 bases, the J end lost 6 bases, and 10 bases lay between the germline ends. Germline lookup yields CDR1 ENHRY and CDR2 SYGVKD. There are 13 residues in the CDR3. This CDR3 reads CAISEAGKDGYTF. As DNA, the CDR3 is TGTGCCATCAGTGAGGCGGGGAAGGATGGCTACACCTTC.

This clone was seen at least ten times. Its ends do not fully match the called genes, so a read error is possible. The J gene is TRBJ2-3, the V gene TRBV4-1; no clear D gene. Germline V gene sequence: CDR1 MGHRA, CDR2 YSYEKL. There are 12 residues in the CDR3. The CDR3 is CASSNRLEWRVF. In nucleotides, the CDR3 is TGCGCCAGCAGCAACCGACTGGAGTGGCGTGTGTTT.

The chain couples TRBV11-2 to TRBJ2-7, with 10 bases that match TRBD2. The CDR3 loop spans 14 amino acids. V shed 6 bases, J shed 2 bases, and the junction held 4 bases outside the gene matches. Germline values: CDR1 SGHAT, CDR2 FQNNGV. CDR3: CASRGSGGAYEQYF. The CDR3 nucleotides are TGTGCCAGCAGGGGAAGCGGGGGGGCCTACGAGCAGTACTTC.

This clone came up many times. The V gene is TRBV19, the J gene TRBJ1-6; tentative D call: TRBD1 (5 bases). This CDR3 is 16 amino acids long. Germline V gene lookup returns CDR1 LNHDA and CDR2 SQIVND (reference sequence). Trimming left V 5 bases short and J 7 bases short, with 18 bases between. The CDR3 is CASSPRTLLPNSPLHF. The CDR3 bases are TGTGCCAGTAGTCCCCGGACACTTCTTCCCAATTCACCCCTCCACTTT. Together with reference TRBV19 and TRBJ1-6, the CDR3 gives the full variable domain: DGGITQSPKYLFRKEGQNVTLSCEQNLNHDAMYWYRQDPGQGLRLIYYSQIVNDFQKGDIAEGYSVSREKKESFPLTVTSAQKNPTAFYLCASSPRTLLPNSPLHFGNGTRLTVT.

This clone was seen repeatedly, ten times or more. The chain couples TRBV7-8 to TRBJ2-3, with 12 bases aligning to TRBD2. Germline V gives CDR1 SGHVS, CDR2 FQNEAQ. The CDR3 spans 17 residues. Trimming cost V 6 bases and J 0 bases; bases outside gene matches: 7. CDR3 sequence: CASRSLAGGTSTDTQYF. In DNA, the CDR3 is TGTGCCAGCAGATCCCTAGCGGGGGGGACTAGCACAGATACGCAGTATTTT.